Given below is one T cell receptor beta chain in context. Antigen: not known. Terminally differentiated effector memory CD45RA+ cells were excluded from the naive CD8 cells, which were CD45RO-negative and positively selected for CCR7. This sample is drawn from a study of shared clonotypes between healthy human individuals. This CDR3 comprises 13 residues. Trimming shortened V by 2 bases and J by 5 bases, and 7 bases separated the two germline ends. CDR1 is SGHAT and CDR2 is FQNNGV in the germline V gene. Broader study findings: It was observed that around 5% of naive CD4 clonotypes were shared across a handful of donors.

Assay: immunoSEQ multiplex PCR; the TCRdb copy retains only in-frame clones and omits some. The sample shows 1.5 million to 2.5 million clones, less than 95% of them seen only once. This sequence originates from a man aged 18 to 30 in good health. The specimen was naive CD8+ T cells sorted from blood. The chain uses TRBV11-2 and TRBJ2-1, with D possibly TRBD2 on 5 matching bases. The CDR3 loop reads CASSLLAHNEQFF. In DNA, the CDR3 is TGTGCCAGCAGCTTACTAGCACACAATGAGCAGTTCTTC.